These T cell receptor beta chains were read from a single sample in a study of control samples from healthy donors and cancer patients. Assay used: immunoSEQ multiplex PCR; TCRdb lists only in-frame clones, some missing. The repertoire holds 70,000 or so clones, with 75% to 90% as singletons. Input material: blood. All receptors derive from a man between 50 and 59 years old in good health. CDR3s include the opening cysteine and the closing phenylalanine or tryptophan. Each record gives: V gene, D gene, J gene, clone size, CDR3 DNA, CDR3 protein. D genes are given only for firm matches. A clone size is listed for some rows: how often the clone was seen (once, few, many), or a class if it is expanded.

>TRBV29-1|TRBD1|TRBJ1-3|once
TGCAGCGTGTGGACAGGGAAGGCTTGGTATCCTTCTGGAAACACCATATATTTT
CSVWTGKAWYPSGNTIYF
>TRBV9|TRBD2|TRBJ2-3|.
TGTGCCAGCGGAGGGACTAGCGTCACAGATACGCAGTATTTT
CASGGTSVTDTQYF
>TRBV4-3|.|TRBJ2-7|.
TGCGCCAGCAGCCAAGAACCCTCTTACGAGCAGTACTTC
CASSQEPSYEQYF
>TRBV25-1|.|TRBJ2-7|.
TGTGCCAGCAGTGAATATACAGTGACATCTCACTACGAGCAGTACTTC
CASSEYTVTSHYEQYF
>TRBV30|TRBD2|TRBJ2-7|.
TGTGCCTGGACGGGGACCGGGACTAGCGGGAGGTGGTACGAGCAGTACTTC
CAWTGTGTSGRWYEQYF
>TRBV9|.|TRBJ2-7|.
TGTGCCAGCAGCGTAGGGATTTCGGGGGGCTTGACCTACGAGCAGTACTTC
CASSVGISGGLTYEQYF
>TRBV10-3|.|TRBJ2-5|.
TGTGCCATCAGTATTAAAGAGACCCAGTACTTC
CAISIKETQYF
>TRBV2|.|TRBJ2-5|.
TGTGCCAGCAGTGAAGATAAGGGGTGGGGGGAGACCCAGTACTTC
CASSEDKGWGETQYF
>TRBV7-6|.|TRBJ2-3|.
TGTGCCAGCAGCTTAGCGGAGGCCACAGATACGCAGTATTTT
CASSLAEATDTQYF
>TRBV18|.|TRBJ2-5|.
TGTGCCAGCTCACCAGAGAGACTAGTAGAGACCCAGTACTTC
CASSPERLVETQYF
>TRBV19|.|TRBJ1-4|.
TGTGCCAGTAGTATGGGAAACAGTCCCAATGAAAAACTGTTTTTT
CASSMGNSPNEKLFF
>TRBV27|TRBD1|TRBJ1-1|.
TGTGCCAGCAGTTTATCAGGGACAGGGCTGAACACTGAAGCTTTCTTT
CASSLSGTGLNTEAFF
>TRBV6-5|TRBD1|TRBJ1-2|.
TGTGCCAGCAGGGGACAGGGAGTGGATGGCTACACCTTC
CASRGQGVDGYTF
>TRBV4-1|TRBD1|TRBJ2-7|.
TGCGCCAGCAGCCCATGGGACAGCTACGAGCAGTACTTC
CASSPWDSYEQYF
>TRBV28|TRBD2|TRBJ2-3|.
TGTGCCAGCAGTTGGGAAGCGGGGGGCACAGATACGCAGTATTTT
CASSWEAGGTDTQYF
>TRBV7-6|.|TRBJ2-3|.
TGTGCCAGCAGCTTAGAGTTTCTGGGACCGCCGTCAGATACGCAGTATTTT
CASSLEFLGPPSDTQYF
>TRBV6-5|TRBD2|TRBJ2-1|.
TGTGCCAGCATCAGCGGGGGGGGCGCCTACAATGAGCAGTTCTTC
CASISGGGAYNEQFF
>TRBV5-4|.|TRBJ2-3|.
TGTGCCAGCAGCTTGGGCAGGGAGCCAGATACGCAGTATTTT
CASSLGREPDTQYF
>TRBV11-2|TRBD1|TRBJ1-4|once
TGTGCCACCCAATACAGGGGGCATGCTAATGAAAAACTGTTTTTT
CATQYRGHANEKLFF
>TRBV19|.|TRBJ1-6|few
TGTGCCAGTAGCCGGACAGCCGATAATTCACCCCTCCACTTT
CASSRTADNSPLHF
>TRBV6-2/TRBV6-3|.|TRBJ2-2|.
TGTGCCAGCAGTTTGTTCAGGGTCACCGGGGAGCTGTTTTTT
CASSLFRVTGELFF
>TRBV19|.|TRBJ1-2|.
TGTGCCAGCAGAAAAACGTCGGACTATGGCTACACCTTC
CASRKTSDYGYTF
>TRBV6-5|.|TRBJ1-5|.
TGTGCCAGCAGTTACAGGGGAGGGAACCATCAGCCCCAGCATTTT
CASSYRGGNHQPQHF
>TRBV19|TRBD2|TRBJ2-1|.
TGTGCCAGTAGTAAACAACGGACTAGCGGGAGGGCCTCCTACAATGAGCAGTTCTTC
CASSKQRTSGRASYNEQFF
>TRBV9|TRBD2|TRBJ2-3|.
TGTGCCAGCAGCAATAGCGGGAGTGCAGATACGCAGTATTTT
CASSNSGSADTQYF
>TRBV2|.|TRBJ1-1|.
TGTGCCAGCACTCCGGGCTCCATGAACACTGAAGCTTTCTTT
CASTPGSMNTEAFF
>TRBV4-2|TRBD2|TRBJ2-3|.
TGTGCCAGCAGCCAAGATCGGCTAGCGGGGGGCGCTAGCACAGATACGCAGTATTTT
CASSQDRLAGGASTDTQYF
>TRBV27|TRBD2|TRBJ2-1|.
TGTGCCAGCAGAGGGGACTACAGCTCCTACAATGAGCAGTTCTTC
CASRGDYSSYNEQFF
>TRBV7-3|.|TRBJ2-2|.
TGTGCCAGCAGCTTCCCACGGGGGGAGCTGTTTTTT
CASSFPRGELFF
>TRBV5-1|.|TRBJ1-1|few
TGCGCCAGCAGCTTCGGGGTCCATTTGGCCACTGAAGCTTTCTTT
CASSFGVHLATEAFF
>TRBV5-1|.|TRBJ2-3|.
TGCGCCAGCAGCTTGCGTCCCCTCAGCACAGATACGCAGTATTTT
CASSLRPLSTDTQYF
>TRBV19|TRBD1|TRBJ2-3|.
TGTGCCAGTAGTACCCGGACAGGAAATTCACTGGTAGCGCAGTATTTT
CASSTRTGNSLVAQYF
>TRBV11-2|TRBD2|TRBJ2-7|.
TGTGCCAGCAGCACCGCTAGCGGGGGTTCCTACGAGCAGTACTTC
CASSTASGGSYEQYF
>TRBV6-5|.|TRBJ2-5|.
TGTGCCAGCAGCCGGACCGTTTGGGAGACCCAGTACTTC
CASSRTVWETQYF
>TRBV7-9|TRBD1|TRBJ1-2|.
TGTGCCAGCAGCTTAGGCGCAGGGGGAGTGTATGGCTACACCTTC
CASSLGAGGVYGYTF
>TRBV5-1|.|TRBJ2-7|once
TGCGCCAGCAGCCCCGGGGGAAGCTCCTACGAGCAGTACTTC
CASSPGGSSYEQYF
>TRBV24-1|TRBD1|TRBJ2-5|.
TGTGCCACCAGTGATTTGCGGGGACAGGGGGCTGGAGAGACCCAGTACTTC
CATSDLRGQGAGETQYF
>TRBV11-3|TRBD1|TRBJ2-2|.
TGTGCCAGCAGCTTCACAGGGGGCCCCACCGGGGAGCTGTTTTTT
CASSFTGGPTGELFF
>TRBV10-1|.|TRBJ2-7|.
TGCGCCAGCAGTACCACGGGTCTTTTCAAGCAGTACTTC
CASSTTGLFKQYF
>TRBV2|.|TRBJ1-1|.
TGTGCCAGCCGAGGCAGGATTTTGATCTTT
CASRGRILIF
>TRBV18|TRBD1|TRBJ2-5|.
TGTGCCAGCTCACCACCGACAGGGGGAGAGACCCAGTACTTC
CASSPPTGGETQYF
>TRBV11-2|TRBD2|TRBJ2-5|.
TGTGCCAGCACCGTACTAGCGGGGGGGCCAGAAGAGACCCAGTACTTC
CASTVLAGGPEETQYF
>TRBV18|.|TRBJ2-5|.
TGTGCCAGCTCACCCTTAAAGACCCAGTACTTC
CASSPLKTQYF
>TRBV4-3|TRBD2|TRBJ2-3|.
TGCGCCAGCAGCCAAGGATGGGGACTAGGGAATTCAAATACGCAGTATTTT
CASSQGWGLGNSNTQYF
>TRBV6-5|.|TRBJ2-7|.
TGTGCCAGCACAGACGTTTACGAGCAGTACTTC
CASTDVYEQYF